Below, 22 T cell receptor beta chains from the same sample are listed, as sequenced in a study of CD8+ T cells in alopecia areata. Extraction and reverse transcription of RNA yielded cDNA as the sequencing template. TCRdb's table, derived via immunoSEQ multiplex PCR, lists solely in-frame clones and lacks some. Found here are about 97,000 clones, roughly 41% of them singletons; the top ten hold 1% to 1.5%. The sequencing sample was made of CD4+ T cells sorted from blood. All receptors derive from a human donor with alopecia areata.

The V gene is TRBV4-2, the J gene TRBJ2-1; 11 nucleotides line up with TRBD2. The CDR3 is 17 amino acids. Trimming at V came to 1 base and at J to 2 bases, leaving 4 bases not matched to a gene. Germline assignment: CDR1 LGHNA and CDR2 YNFKEQ. In DNA form, the CDR3 reads TGTGCCAGCAGCCAAGCCTCGACTAGCGGGGCCTACAATGAGCAGTTCTTC. Its protein product is CASSQASTSGAYNEQFF.

The rearrangement joins TRBV30 to TRBJ2-1, with TRBD2 as a possible D gene (6 bases). The CDR3 spans 11 residues. Deletions cut 0 bases from V and 12 bases from J, with 9 bases between. CDR1 is GTSNPN, CDR2 SVGIG, per germline (reference sequence). The CDR3 reads CAWSVGDWQFF. In DNA form, the CDR3 reads TGTGCCTGGAGTGTGGGGGACTGGCAGTTCTTC.

This clone was picked up a small number of times. This chain links TRBV7-9 with TRBJ2-5; a possible D gene is TRBD1 (5 bases). CDR1 and CDR2 (germline): SEHNR, FQNEAQ (reference sequence). The CDR3 is made up of 15 amino acids. Trimming left V 1 base short and J 0 bases short, with 9 bases between. The CDR3 region is CASSLVRGDQETQYF. CDR3 nucleotide sequence: TGTGCCAGCAGCTTAGTTAGGGGCGACCAAGAGACCCAGTACTTC.

The chain has TRBV7-2 and TRBJ2-7, with TRBD1 as a possible D gene (5 bases). With 3 bases removed from V and 4 bases from J, the gap between germline ends came to 16 bases. The germline CDR1 and CDR2 sequences are SGHTA and FQGNSA. This CDR3 spans 15 amino acids. The CDR3 protein is CASSFAMTAGYEQYF. CDR3 coding DNA: TGTGCCAGCAGCTTCGCAATGACCGCAGGGTACGAGCAGTACTTC.

Only a few counts were recorded for this clone. This chain connects TRBV19 to TRBJ2-1; D possibly corresponds to TRBD1 (5 bases). The germline V gene has CDR1 LNHDA and CDR2 SQIVND (reference sequence). Deletions cut 3 bases from V and 10 bases from J, with 10 bases between. The CDR3 covers 12 residues. CDR3 in DNA: TGTGCCAGTAGTATTAATCACAGGGAGCAGTTCTTC. Amino acids: CASSINHREQFF.

In this sample, this clone turned up a few times. V is TRBV29-1 and J is TRBJ1-1, with 7 bases that match TRBD1. Germline V CDR1 and CDR2: SQVTM, ANQGSEA. The CDR3 extends over 18 amino acids. V gave up 4 bases and J gave up 3 bases; unmatched junction bases: 20. The CDR3 DNA reads TGCAGCGTTGGGGGAACCAGGACAGGCCAACATAGGGACACTGAAGCTTTCTTT. Protein: CSVGGTRTGQHRDTEAFF.

This chain connects TRBV7-8 to TRBJ2-5; a possible D gene is TRBD2 (6 bases). Trimming removed 2 bases from V and 5 bases from J, with 15 bases in between. The CDR3 is 15 amino acids. CDR1 SGHVS and CDR2 FQNEAQ come from the germline V gene. Written as DNA, the CDR3 is TGTGCCAGCAGCTTATCTACCTTCGCGGGGGAGACCCAGTACTTC. Its translation is CASSLSTFAGETQYF.

This clone was seen at least ten times. Other nucleotide sequences in the sample specify the same CDR3. This chain links TRBV18 with TRBJ2-1; unclear D gene. Germline V gene sequence: CDR1 KGHSH, CDR2 LQKENI. The CDR3 length is 11 residues. Trimming took off 3 bases at V and 6 bases at J, with 3 bases between the two ends. CDR3 sequence (DNA): TGTGCCAGCTCACCTGGCAATGAGCAGTTCTTC. Translated: CASSPGNEQFF.

This clone was recorded a few times. Here the CDR3 DNA reads TGTGCCACCACGGACACAGCGAACACTGAAGCTTTCTTT. This encodes CATTDTANTEAFF. The rearrangement uses TRBV10-3 and TRBJ1-1; maybe TRBD1 (5 bases). This CDR3 spans 13 amino acids. CDR1 is ENHRY and CDR2 is SYGVKD in the germline V gene. V was trimmed by 10 bases and J by 1 base, leaving 13 bases between them.

A note on this clone: One junction end does not reproduce the germline sequence, and a read error may be involved. The gene calls are TRBV4-1 and TRBJ2-7; D is possibly TRBD1 (6 bases). Germline values: CDR1 MGHRA, CDR2 YSYEKL. There are 12 residues in the CDR3. The DNA of the CDR3 is TGCGCCAGCAGCCAAGAGGGGGACACGGCCTTCTTC. Residues: CASSQEGDTAFF.

There are a few counts of this clone. The identical CDR3 is also encoded by other nucleotide sequences in the sample. The V gene is TRBV29-1, the J gene TRBJ1-5; 8 bases are shared with TRBD1. The CDR3 totals 13 residues. Losses at the gene ends were 4 bases for V and 4 bases for J; bases not matched to a gene: 3. The germline V gene encodes CDR1 SQVTM and CDR2 ANQGSEA. CDR3 loop: CSVGDRGNQPQHF. The CDR3 DNA reads as TGCAGCGTTGGAGACAGGGGTAATCAGCCCCAGCATTTT.

This clone was seen a few times. The sample has other DNA sequences that encode this CDR3 too. The genes are TRBV6-5 and TRBJ2-7, with 14 bases that match TRBD2. CDR1 and CDR2 (germline): MNHEY, SVGAGI. V lost 2 bases, J lost 3 bases, and 0 bases stayed unmatched. This CDR3 is 15 amino acids long. The CDR3: CASSYGTSGSYEQYF. CDR3 DNA sequence: TGTGCCAGCAGTTACGGGACTAGCGGGAGCTACGAGCAGTACTTC.

V usage is TRBV6-5 and J usage is TRBJ2-3, with D possibly being TRBD1 (5 bases). The CDR3 runs 14 residues. Looked up from germline, CDR1 is MNHEY and CDR2 is SVGAGI. The V end was cut by 4 bases, the J end by 1 base, with 9 bases between. The CDR3 DNA is TGTGCCAGCAGTTTGAGCAGGGGCACAGATACGCAGTATTTT. This sequence encodes CASSLSRGTDTQYF.

The CDR3 bases are TGTGCCAGCAACCCCCGGGGCGCTTCCAAAAACATTCAGTACTTC. Its protein is CASNPRGASKNIQYF. The rearrangement joins TRBV27 to TRBJ2-4, with D tentatively TRBD1 or TRBD2 (5 bases each). V dropped 7 bases and J dropped 2 bases, with 15 bases sitting between them. The CDR3 loop spans 15 amino acids. Germline V lookup: CDR1 MNHEY, CDR2 SMNVEV (reference sequence).

A few counts support this clone. The chain recombines TRBV7-8 with TRBJ1-3, with D possibly being TRBD1 (5 bases). The germline V gene encodes CDR1 SGHVS and CDR2 FQNEAQ. The V end lost 3 bases, the J end lost 0 bases, and 12 bases lay between the germline ends. The CDR3 runs to 16 residues. The CDR3 is CASSFSPGSSGNTIYF. In DNA form, the CDR3 reads TGTGCCAGCAGCTTTTCTCCAGGGTCCTCTGGAAACACCATATATTTT.

This chain connects TRBV9 to TRBJ2-5, with D perhaps being TRBD1 or TRBD2 (6 bases each). V was trimmed by 0 bases and J by 5 bases, leaving 11 bases between them. This CDR3 spans 14 amino acids. Germline values: CDR1 SGDLS, CDR2 YYNGEE. As DNA, the CDR3 is TGTGCCAGCAGCGTAGGGGGGGCTCGGGAGACCCAGTACTTC. Its protein is CASSVGGARETQYF.

J is TRBJ2-5 and V is TRBV27; weak D call: TRBD1 (6 bases). The germline gives CDR1 MNHEY, CDR2 SMNVEV (reference sequence). V lost 5 bases and J 7 bases, leaving 20 bases between the germline ends. The CDR3 runs 15 residues. In DNA, the CDR3 is TGTGCCAGCAGTAAACAGGGTTACCTCGGAGTGACCCAGTACTTC. As protein: CASSKQGYLGVTQYF.

The chain uses TRBV5-1 and TRBJ2-7; TRBD1 matches at 11 bases. Germline CDR1 is SGHRS and CDR2 is YFSETQ. The trim removed 4 bases at V and 2 bases at J, leaving 2 bases unmatched. The CDR3 sequence is 14 residues long. The CDR3 DNA reads as TGCGCCAGCAGCCAGGGACAGGGGGCCTACGAGCAGTACTTC. This gives the protein CASSQGQGAYEQYF.

V usage is TRBV30 and J usage is TRBJ1-4, with D perhaps matching TRBD1 (6 bases). Trimming left V 1 base short and J 8 bases short, with 11 bases between. Germline V lookup: CDR1 GTSNPN, CDR2 SVGIG (reference sequence). The CDR3 is 13 residues long. This chain's CDR3 is CAWSAQGGEKLFF. The CDR3 coding sequence is TGTGCCTGGAGTGCACAGGGAGGGGAAAAACTGTTTTTT.

This clone was counted only a few times. The V gene is TRBV7-2, the J gene TRBJ1-2; maybe TRBD1 (5 bases). The CDR3 has 15 residues. V was cut by 5 bases and J by 7 bases, with 20 bases left in between. Germline V gives CDR1 SGHTA, CDR2 FQGNSA. Here the CDR3 DNA reads TGTGCCAGCAGCCCCATAGCAGGGCCCTATGCTGGCTACACCTTC. Its protein is CASSPIAGPYAGYTF.

This clone was counted a few times. The chain is built from TRBV29-1 and TRBJ2-4; TRBD1 agrees at 7 bases. CDR3 length: 14 residues. CDR1 is SQVTM, CDR2 ANQGSEA, per germline. The V segment lost 8 bases and the J segment 8 bases; nucleotides outside the gene matches: 15. The CDR3 here is CSYTYIGGSDIQYF. CDR3 bases: TGCAGCTATACCTATATAGGGGGCAGCGACATTCAGTACTTC.

The chain combines TRBV2 with TRBJ2-5; TRBD2 aligns across 14 bases. In germline, CDR1 is SNHLY, CDR2 FYNNEI. CDR3 length equals 14 residues. J was trimmed by 4 bases and V by 6 bases; bases with no gene match: 1. For the CDR3, the DNA is TGTGCCAGCAGAGGGACTAGCGGGAGAGAGACCCAGTACTTC. Translated: CASRGTSGRETQYF.